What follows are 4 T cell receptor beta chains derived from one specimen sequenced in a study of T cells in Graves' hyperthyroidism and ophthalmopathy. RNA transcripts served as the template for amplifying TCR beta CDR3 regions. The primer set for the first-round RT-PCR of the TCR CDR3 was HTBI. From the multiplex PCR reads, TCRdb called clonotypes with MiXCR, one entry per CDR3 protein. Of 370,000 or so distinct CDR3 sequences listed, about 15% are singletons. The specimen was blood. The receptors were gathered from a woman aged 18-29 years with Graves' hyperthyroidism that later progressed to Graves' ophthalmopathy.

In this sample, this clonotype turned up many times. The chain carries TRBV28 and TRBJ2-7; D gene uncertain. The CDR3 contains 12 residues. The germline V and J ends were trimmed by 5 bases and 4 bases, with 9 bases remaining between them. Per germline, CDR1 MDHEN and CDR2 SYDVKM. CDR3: CASSSDPYEQYF. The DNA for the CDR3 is TGTGCCAGCAGTAGCGACCCTTACGAGCAGTACTTC.

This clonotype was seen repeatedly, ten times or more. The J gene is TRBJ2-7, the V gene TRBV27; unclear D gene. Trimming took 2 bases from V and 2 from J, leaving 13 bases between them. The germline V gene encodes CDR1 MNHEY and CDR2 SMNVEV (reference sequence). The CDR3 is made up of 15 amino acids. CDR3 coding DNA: TGTGCCAGCAGTTTAGCTTCGCGATCAACCTACGAGCAGTACTTC. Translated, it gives CASSLASRSTYEQYF.

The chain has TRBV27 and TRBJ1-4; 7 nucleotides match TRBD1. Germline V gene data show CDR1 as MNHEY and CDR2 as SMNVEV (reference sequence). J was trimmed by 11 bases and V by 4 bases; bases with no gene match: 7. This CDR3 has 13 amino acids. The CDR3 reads CASSSTTGEKLFF. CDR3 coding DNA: TGTGCCAGCAGTTCTACAACAGGGGAGAAACTGTTTTTT.

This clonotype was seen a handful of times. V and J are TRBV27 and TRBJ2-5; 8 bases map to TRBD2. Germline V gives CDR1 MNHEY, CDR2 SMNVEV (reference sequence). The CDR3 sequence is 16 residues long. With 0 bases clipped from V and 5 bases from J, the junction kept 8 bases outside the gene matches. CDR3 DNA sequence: TGTGCCAGCAGTTTATCAGCGGGAGCCCCAAGGGAGACCCAGTACTTC. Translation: CASSLSAGAPRETQYF.